A single T cell receptor beta chain is shown here with its context. No antigen is known for it. Base-call qualities are not available, and no considerably larger clone is one nucleotide away. TCRbeta CDR3 regions were amplified from genomic DNA using the immunoSEQ Assay, a bias-controlled multiplex PCR. The original pipeline was this. The number of nucleated cells in each sample was estimated from the amplification of reference gene primers within the assay. To quantify the absolute abundance of each unique TCRbeta CDR3 rearrangement, sequence reads were collapsed and filtered. For each sample, productive Simpson clonality was calculated as the square root of Simpson's diversity index across productive rearrangements. Sourced from immuneACCESS, this table was stored by TCRdb with only in-frame sequences that have V and J called. A share of the clones is absent; for the studies checked, an unresolved V gene accounts for under half, and the remainder has no known explanation. V and J calls plus clone size are reproduced from that table; the DNA served to infer D and trimming. In all, the sample holds about 360,000 clones, and more than 70% of those were seen once. Clones ranked in the top ten supply 1% to 1.5% of the sample.

This sample is part of a study of blood T cell repertoires in COVID-19 (dated by TCRdb to the early 2020s). A note on the overall study: The collaborator samples originated in the United States, Italy and Spain and spanned the acute and convalescent phases of COVID-19. The prospective study material was composed of cDNA or gDNA derived from T cells, B-cell-depleted T cells, or PBMCs. The dataset comprised deeply sampled blood TCRbeta repertoires from subjects exposed to, actively infected with, or recovered from COVID-19. The repertoires were made available in a free public database intended to serve as a resource for research on the immune response to SARS-CoV-2. The samples were drawn from two sources: the first 160 participants of the ongoing ImmuneRACE study, and approximately 1,300 subjects contributed by 6 global collaborators. A de-identified subject ID, COVID-19 status, age in years and sex were almost always included in the sample metadata. Where available, HLA class I and class II types were taken from metadata supplied by the sample provider and were not determined by assay-based typing. Points the paper makes about the study in general: Clinical and demographic metadata were provided uncurated, with the amount varying by source and participant.

In the prospective study, participants were roughly 18 to 100 years old, resided in 24 geographic areas of the United States, and were enrolled through a virtual design. In the prospective study, participants were assigned to cohorts based on the clinical history participants reported in a screening survey and a study questionnaire. ImmuneRACE Cohort 3 recovered participants were defined by two consecutive negative NP/OP PCR tests, healthcare professional clearance, or symptom resolution. Mobile phlebotomists in the prospective study collected whole blood, serum and a nasopharyngeal or oropharyngeal swab from every participant. Prospective study participants could optionally give additional blood draws and questionnaires over an approximately two-month period. Prospective study blood samples were shipped either frozen or at room temperature before DNA extraction. The sample comprised PBMCs or T cells enriched from blood (not recorded which). The sequence was obtained from a man aged 25-45 years who had recovered from COVID-19.

The CDR3 in this case is CASIGHTGAMQYF. The DNA sequence reads TGTGCCAGCATCGGACACACAGGGGCAATGCAGTACTTC. Recombination joined TRBV6-5 with TRBJ2-7, and 7 junctional nucleotides match TRBD1. CDR1 and CDR2, per the germline V gene, are MNHEY and SVGAGI. V is pruned by 7 bases and J by 9 bases, leaving 12 bases of the junction without a gene match. The CDR3, cysteine through phenylalanine, is 13 amino acids long. The CDR3 DNA has 39 bases and is translated from base 1.